These 6 T cell receptor beta chains were all obtained from the same sample, sequenced in a study of blood T cell repertoires in COVID-19. Profiled with immunoSEQ multiplex PCR; TCRdb holds only in-frame clones, not every one. The data contain about 59,000 clones, about 80% of them singletons. The sequenced sample was peripheral blood. These receptors all come from a man in his 60s with acute or convalescent COVID-19.

This clone was found once. V gene TRBV10-3 combines with J gene TRBJ2-7, with 9 positions matching TRBD2. Germline V gene lookup returns CDR1 ENHRY and CDR2 SYGVKD. The CDR3 has 15 amino acids. Trimming removed 10 bases from V and 4 bases from J; junction bases left unmatched: 14. The CDR3 bases are TGTGCCACCAAAGGGGCTAGCGGGGACGTTTACGAGCAGTACTTC. Translating it yields CATKGASGDVYEQYF.

The chain combines TRBV9 with TRBJ2-3; 11 positions match TRBD2. Germline values: CDR1 SGDLS, CDR2 YYNGEE. Germline trimming cut 3 bases from V and 1 base from J; bases unmatched to any gene: 13. This CDR3 has 19 residues. CDR3 coding DNA: TGTGCCAGCAGCGGTGCTAGCGGGAGGATGGTCTGGGGCACAGATACGCAGTATTTT. This translates into CASSGASGRMVWGTDTQYF.

This chain connects TRBV19 to TRBJ1-5; D unclear. This CDR3 is built from 16 residues. V was cut by 3 bases and J by 0 bases, with 12 bases left in between. Per the germline V gene, CDR1 is LNHDA and CDR2 is SQIVND (reference sequence). The CDR3 nucleotides are TGTGCCAGTAGTATGATACAGATCTATAGCAATCAGCCCCAGCATTTT. Protein: CASSMIQIYSNQPQHF.

V usage is TRBV27 and J usage is TRBJ1-1; TRBD1 might be the D (5 bases). The CDR3 contains 15 residues. CDR1 and CDR2 (germline): MNHEY, SMNVEV (reference sequence). V was shortened by 6 bases and J by 4 bases, with 18 bases between the two germline ends. This CDR3 is CASSPTWGSGTEAFF. DNA for the CDR3: TGTGCCAGCAGCCCCACCTGGGGCTCTGGCACTGAAGCTTTCTTT.

J is TRBJ1-5 and V is TRBV27; 11 nucleotides match TRBD1. Germline lookup yields CDR1 MNHEY and CDR2 SMNVEV (reference sequence). The J segment lost 6 bases and the V segment lost 4 bases, leaving 2 bases of the junction unmatched. This CDR3 has 14 amino acids. The chain's CDR3 is CASSSDRGLQPQHF. CDR3 coding DNA: TGTGCCAGCAGTTCGGACAGGGGGCTTCAGCCCCAGCATTTT.

The V call is TRBV24-1, the J call TRBJ1-1; D not resolved. Germline loops: CDR1 KGHDR, CDR2 SFDVKD. The V and J ends lost 4 bases and 0 bases respectively, with 8 bases between them. The CDR3 consists of 14 residues. Written as DNA, the CDR3 is TGTGCCACCAGTGACTCGACTGTGAACACTGAAGCTTTCTTT. Its translation: CATSDSTVNTEAFF.